Each of the 25 T cell receptor beta chains below was sequenced from the same sample in a study of brain T cells in children with intractable seizures. Method: immunoSEQ multiplex PCR; TCRdb's copy keeps in-frame clones and lacks some. The sample carries about 340,000 clones, 93% recorded once. Time point reported: blood from clinic visit 5 months post-surgery; TSC patient then seizure free. Sequences were derived from peripheral blood, sampled more than 4 months after surgery. The receptor source for this set is a boy younger than two with tuberous sclerosis and intractable seizures.

The gene calls are TRBV30 and TRBJ2-5; TRBD2 is a possible D gene (5 bases). The CDR3 is 11 amino acids. Trimming took 0 bases from V and 7 from J, leaving 6 bases between them. CDR1 GTSNPN and CDR2 SVGIG come from the germline V gene (reference sequence). This CDR3 is CAWSVGGTQYF. The CDR3, as DNA: TGTGCCTGGAGTGTTGGAGGGACCCAGTACTTC.

The V gene is TRBV6-5, the J gene TRBJ2-7; no firm D call. The germline gives CDR1 MNHEY, CDR2 SVGAGI. The CDR3 totals 14 residues. Trimming shortened V by 7 bases and J by 0 bases, and 13 bases separated the two germline ends. CDR3 sequence reads: CASNFGLSSYEQYF. DNA for the CDR3: TGTGCCAGCAACTTTGGATTGTCCTCCTACGAGCAGTACTTC.

The chain joins TRBV19 to TRBJ2-3; 12 nucleotides line up with TRBD2. The CDR3 is 16 amino acids. The junction had 7 bases not matched to a gene; V was cut back by 6 bases and J by 3 bases. Germline CDR1 LNHDA, CDR2 SQIVND (reference sequence). The CDR3 DNA follows: TGTGCCAGTAGCCATCGACTAGCGGGAGTTACAGATACGCAGTATTTT. This gives the protein CASSHRLAGVTDTQYF.

V usage is TRBV7-2 and J usage is TRBJ1-1, with TRBD1 matching over 10 bases. Germline CDR1 is SGHTA and CDR2 is FQGNSA. J lost 3 bases, V lost 1 base, and 11 bases had no gene match. The CDR3 length is 18 residues. CDR3 coding DNA: TGTGCCAGCAGCTTAGGCCACCCAGGACAGGGGGTCGACACTGAAGCTTTCTTT. It translates to CASSLGHPGQGVDTEAFF. Full variable domain (rest looked up from reference TRBV7-2 and TRBJ1-1): GAGVSQSPSNKVTEKGKDVELRCDPISGHTALYWYRQSLGQGLEFLIYFQGNSAPDKSGLPSDRFSAERTGGSVSTLTIQRTQQEDSAVYLCASSLGHPGQGVDTEAFFGQGTRLTVV.

This clone has just one count. The V call is TRBV5-1, the J call TRBJ2-7; D unresolved. Trimming shortened V by 0 bases and J by 2 bases, and 9 bases separated the two germline ends. The CDR3 is 14 amino acids. CDR1 SGHRS and CDR2 YFSETQ come from the germline V gene. The CDR3 here is CASSLDPPTYEQYF. The CDR3 DNA follows: TGCGCCAGCAGCTTGGACCCACCTACCTACGAGCAGTACTTC.

The V call is TRBV5-1, the J call TRBJ2-1; D is perhaps TRBD2 (5 bases). The CDR3 has 14 amino acids. V dropped 0 bases and J dropped 8 bases, with 12 bases sitting between them. From germline, CDR1 is SGHRS and CDR2 YFSETQ. CDR3 in DNA: TGCGCCAGCAGCTTGGAGGGCCCTAGCTATGAGCAGTTCTTC. Amino acid sequence: CASSLEGPSYEQFF. The whole variable domain, remainder taken from reference TRBV5-1 and TRBJ2-1, is KAGVTQTPRYLIKTRGQQVTLSCSPISGHRSVSWYQQTPGQGLQFLFEYFSETQRNKGNFPGRFSGRQFSNSRSEMNVSTLELGDSALYLCASSLEGPSYEQFFGPGTRLTVL.

The chain couples TRBV21-1 to TRBJ1-2. TRBV21-1 is given as a pseudogene. This CDR3 spans 11 amino acids. The CDR3 DNA sequence: TGTGCCAGCAGCAAAGCGAAGGGCTACACCTTC. Its translation: CASSKAKGYTF.

V usage is TRBV5-1 and J usage is TRBJ1-1, with D unclear. The CDR3 contains 14 residues. V was shortened by 4 bases and J by 4 bases, with 14 bases between the two germline ends. CDR1 SGHRS and CDR2 YFSETQ come from the germline V gene. This chain's CDR3 is CASSPVNKGTEAFF. CDR3 coding DNA: TGCGCCAGCAGCCCCGTAAATAAGGGCACTGAAGCTTTCTTT. The variable domain in full, completed from reference TRBV5-1 and TRBJ1-1, reads KAGVTQTPRYLIKTRGQQVTLSCSPISGHRSVSWYQQTPGQGLQFLFEYFSETQRNKGNFPGRFSGRQFSNSRSEMNVSTLELGDSALYLCASSPVNKGTEAFFGQGTRLTVV.

The V gene is TRBV2, the J gene TRBJ2-3; 7 bases line up with TRBD1. CDR1 SNHLY and CDR2 FYNNEI come from the germline V gene. Losses at the gene ends were 5 bases for V and 0 bases for J; bases not matched to a gene: 8. The CDR3 is made up of 16 amino acids. The CDR3 DNA reads TGTGCCAGCAGTAAGGTATGGACAGGAAGCACAGATACGCAGTATTTT. Its translation is CASSKVWTGSTDTQYF.

This clone was counted a single time. Other DNA sequences from this sample encode an identical CDR3 as well. The J gene is TRBJ2-7, the V gene TRBV5-5, with D perhaps matching TRBD2 (5 bases). CDR3 length: 12 residues. Germline CDR1 and CDR2: SGHKS and YYEKEE (reference sequence). V was pared by 1 base and J by 3 bases, with 5 bases between. The CDR3 here is CASSLTSYEQYF. CDR3 coding DNA: TGTGCCAGCAGCTTGACTAGCTACGAGCAGTACTTC.

This clone appeared a single time. This chain links TRBV19 with TRBJ1-3, with D perhaps matching TRBD1 (5 bases). V lost 4 bases, J lost 2 bases, and 12 bases lay in between. The CDR3 covers 15 residues. Germline V gene sequence: CDR1 LNHDA, CDR2 SQIVND (reference sequence). CDR3 in DNA: TGTGCCAGTAGTACTGCGGGGCTTCCTGGAAACACCATATATTTT. It codes for CASSTAGLPGNTIYF.

This clone appeared once. The rearrangement uses TRBV10-3 and TRBJ1-1, with 9 nucleotides matching TRBD1. The CDR3 runs 16 residues. The V and J ends lost 8 bases and 5 bases, in that order; junction bases with no gene match: 15. Germline CDR1 ENHRY, CDR2 SYGVKD. The CDR3 nucleotides are TGTGCCATCGGCCGGGACAGGGAGGCGGTGAGAACTGAAGCTTTCTTT. The encoded protein is CAIGRDREAVRTEAFF.

The CDR3, as DNA: TGTGCCAGCAGTCCATGGACAGGAGGGAACACTGAAGCTTTCTTT. Translating it yields CASSPWTGGNTEAFF. The chain joins TRBV28 to TRBJ1-1; 7 nucleotides align to TRBD1. The CDR3 has 15 amino acids. The ends lost 5 bases at V and 1 base at J; junction bases unmatched: 7. CDR1 and CDR2 from the germline V gene are MDHEN and SYDVKM.

The V call is TRBV5-5, the J call TRBJ2-7; the D is unclear. The CDR3 has 14 residues. V was cut by 3 bases and J by 4 bases, with 14 bases left in between. CDR1 is SGHKS, CDR2 YYEKEE, per germline (reference sequence). Here the CDR3 reads CASSSPLRRYEQYF. CDR3 DNA sequence: TGTGCCAGCAGCTCCCCCCTGAGACGGTACGAGCAGTACTTC.

The chain recombines TRBV7-9 with TRBJ1-4, with TRBD1 identical over 10 bases. Germline values: CDR1 SEHNR, CDR2 FQNEAQ (reference sequence). CDR3 length: 16 residues. V lost 5 bases to trimming and J lost 1 base; unmatched junction nucleotides: 4. The CDR3 DNA reads TGTGCCAGCAGCCCAGGGACAGGGGTAACTAATGAAAAACTGTTTTTT. Translation gives CASSPGTGVTNEKLFF.

The chain joins TRBV29-1 to TRBJ2-5; TRBD1 might be the D (6 bases). CDR3 size: 15 residues. CDR1 SQVTM and CDR2 ANQGSEA come from the germline V gene. In DNA, the CDR3 is TGCAGTGCTTCAGGGGTGGGGGATCTACAAGAGACCCAGTACTTC. Amino acids: CSASGVGDLQETQYF.

The chain is built from TRBV5-4 and TRBJ1-2; D might be TRBD1 (5 bases). Germline V CDR1 and CDR2: SGHNT, YYREEE (reference sequence). Trimming removed 4 bases at V and 6 bases at J, with 16 bases between. This CDR3 has 14 amino acids. CDR3 sequence: CASSGSTGQDGYTF. CDR3 nucleotides: TGTGCCAGCAGCGGTTCGACTGGACAAGATGGCTACACCTTC.

V is TRBV19 and J is TRBJ2-4; 9 bases fit TRBD2. V shed 3 bases and J 0 bases; nucleotides not matched to a gene: 6. This CDR3 comprises 17 residues. The V gene's germline CDR1 is LNHDA and CDR2 SQIVND (reference sequence). The CDR3 sequence is CASSIIPSGVAKNIQYF. The CDR3 DNA sequence: TGTGCCAGTAGTATTATCCCTAGCGGGGTAGCCAAAAACATTCAGTACTTC.

This clone was counted many times. This chain links TRBV7-9 with TRBJ2-2, with D uncertain. Germline V lookup: CDR1 SEHNR, CDR2 FQNEAQ (reference sequence). Trimming stripped 8 bases from V and 6 bases from J, with 4 bases between. This CDR3 comprises 10 residues. The CDR3 region is CASDPGELFF. The CDR3 DNA follows: TGTGCCAGCGATCCCGGGGAGCTGTTTTTT.

The V call is TRBV14, the J call TRBJ2-1, with a tentative D call TRBD2 (5 bases). Germline assignment: CDR1 SGHDN and CDR2 FVKESK. Trimming took 4 bases from V and 6 from J, leaving 13 bases between them. CDR3 length: 14 residues. The CDR3: CASSLALAVNEQFF. The CDR3 region has the DNA TGTGCCAGCAGCCTTGCCCTAGCAGTCAATGAGCAGTTCTTC.

The chain recombines TRBV4-2 with TRBJ2-7; TRBD2 agrees at 12 bases. Germline CDR1 is LGHNA and CDR2 is YNFKEQ. The CDR3 is made up of 15 amino acids. V was pared by 1 base and J by 3 bases, with 1 base of the junction left unmatched. For the CDR3, the DNA is TGTGCCAGCAGCCAAGGGACTAGCGGGATCTACGAGCAGTACTTC. Translated, it gives CASSQGTSGIYEQYF.

The chain is built from TRBV23-1 and TRBJ2-7; TRBD1 aligns across 7 bases. TRBV23-1 is reported as an ORF; its role is uncertain. J gave up 0 bases and V 4 bases, and 6 bases lay outside the gene matches. This CDR3 has 15 residues. For the CDR3, the DNA is TGCGCCAGCAGTCCACTACAGGGGAGCTCCTACGAGCAGTACTTC. Encoded protein: CASSPLQGSSYEQYF.

The V call is TRBV7-9, the J call TRBJ2-7, with D possibly TRBD2 on 5 matching bases. Germline lookup yields CDR1 SEHNR and CDR2 FQNEAQ (reference sequence). With 3 bases removed from V and 3 bases from J, the gap between germline ends came to 12 bases. The CDR3 is made up of 14 amino acids. The CDR3 DNA sequence: TGTGCCAGCAGCTTTAGTCTGAGGGACTACGAGCAGTACTTC. Translating it yields CASSFSLRDYEQYF.

The chain combines TRBV5-1 with TRBJ1-5, with 7 bases aligning to TRBD1. Germline values: CDR1 SGHRS, CDR2 YFSETQ. V was clipped by 4 bases and J by 9 bases; unmatched bases: 13. The CDR3 runs 15 residues. The CDR3 loop is CASSPVPTGSTPQHF. The CDR3 DNA follows: TGCGCCAGCAGCCCAGTCCCGACAGGGTCGACGCCCCAGCATTTT.

The chain has TRBV30 and TRBJ1-1; no reliable D call. Deletions cut 0 bases from V and 4 bases from J, with 12 bases between. CDR3 size: 14 residues. Germline V gene lookup returns CDR1 GTSNPN and CDR2 SVGIG (reference sequence). The CDR3 loop is CAWSVLGRSTEAFF. CDR3 bases: TGTGCCTGGAGTGTCTTAGGGCGCAGCACTGAAGCTTTCTTT.